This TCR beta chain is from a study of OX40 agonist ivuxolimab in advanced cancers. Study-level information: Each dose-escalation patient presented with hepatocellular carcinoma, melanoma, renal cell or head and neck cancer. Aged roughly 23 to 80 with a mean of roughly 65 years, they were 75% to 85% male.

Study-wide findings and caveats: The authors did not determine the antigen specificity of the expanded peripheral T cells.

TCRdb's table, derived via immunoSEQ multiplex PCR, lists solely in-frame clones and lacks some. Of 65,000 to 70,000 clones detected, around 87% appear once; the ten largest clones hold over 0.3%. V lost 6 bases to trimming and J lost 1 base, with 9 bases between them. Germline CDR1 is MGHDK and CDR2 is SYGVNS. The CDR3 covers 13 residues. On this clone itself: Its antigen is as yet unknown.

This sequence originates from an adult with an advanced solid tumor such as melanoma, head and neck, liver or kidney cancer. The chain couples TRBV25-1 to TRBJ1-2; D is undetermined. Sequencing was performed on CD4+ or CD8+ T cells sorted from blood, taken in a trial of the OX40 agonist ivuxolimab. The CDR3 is CASRGYSNYGYTF. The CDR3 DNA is TGTGCCAGCAGGGGGTATAGTAACTATGGCTACACCTTC.